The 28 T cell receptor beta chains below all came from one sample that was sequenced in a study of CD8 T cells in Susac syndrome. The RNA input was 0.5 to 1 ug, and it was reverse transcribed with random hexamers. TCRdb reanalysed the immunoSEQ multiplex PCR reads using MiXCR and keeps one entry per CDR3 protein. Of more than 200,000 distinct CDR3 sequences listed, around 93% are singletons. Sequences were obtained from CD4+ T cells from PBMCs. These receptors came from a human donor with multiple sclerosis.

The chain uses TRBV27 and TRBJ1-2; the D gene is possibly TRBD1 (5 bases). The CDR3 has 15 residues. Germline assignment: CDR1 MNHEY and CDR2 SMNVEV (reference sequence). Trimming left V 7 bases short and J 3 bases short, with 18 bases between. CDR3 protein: CASTHEGRRDYGYTF. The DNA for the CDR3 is TGTGCCAGCACCCACGAGGGGCGCAGGGACTATGGCTACACCTTC.

DNA for the CDR3: TGCGCCAGCAGCTTGGTGGGGCCCTACGAGCAGTACTTC. This encodes CASSLVGPYEQYF. The rearrangement uses TRBV5-1 and TRBJ2-7; D is possibly TRBD1 (5 bases). This CDR3 contains 13 residues. Trimming pared 0 bases from V and 2 bases from J, leaving 6 bases between. Germline CDR1 reads SGHRS; CDR2 reads YFSETQ.

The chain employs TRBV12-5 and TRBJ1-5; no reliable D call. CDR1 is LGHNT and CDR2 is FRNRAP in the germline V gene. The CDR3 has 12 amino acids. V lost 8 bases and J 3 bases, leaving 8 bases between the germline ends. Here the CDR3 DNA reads TGTGCTAGTACTCGGTCCAATCAGCCCCAGCATTTT. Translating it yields CASTRSNQPQHF.

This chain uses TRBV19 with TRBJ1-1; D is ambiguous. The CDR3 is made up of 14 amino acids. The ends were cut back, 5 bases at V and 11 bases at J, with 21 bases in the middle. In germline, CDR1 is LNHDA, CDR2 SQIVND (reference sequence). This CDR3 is CASSPNREIIVAFF. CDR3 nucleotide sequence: TGTGCCAGTAGTCCTAACCGGGAGATTATCGTGGCTTTCTTT.

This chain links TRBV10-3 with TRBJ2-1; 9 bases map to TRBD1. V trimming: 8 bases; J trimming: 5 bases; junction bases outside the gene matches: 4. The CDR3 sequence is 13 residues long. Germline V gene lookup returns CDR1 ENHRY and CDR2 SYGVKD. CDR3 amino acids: CAIRDRANNEQFF. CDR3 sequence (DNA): TGTGCCATCCGGGACAGGGCGAACAATGAGCAGTTCTTC.

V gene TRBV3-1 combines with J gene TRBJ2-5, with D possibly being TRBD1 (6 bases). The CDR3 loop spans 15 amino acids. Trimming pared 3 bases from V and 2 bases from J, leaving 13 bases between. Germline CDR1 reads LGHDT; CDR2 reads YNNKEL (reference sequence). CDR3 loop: CASSQAYGQQETQYF. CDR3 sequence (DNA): TGTGCCAGCAGCCAGGCCTACGGACAGCAAGAGACCCAGTACTTC.

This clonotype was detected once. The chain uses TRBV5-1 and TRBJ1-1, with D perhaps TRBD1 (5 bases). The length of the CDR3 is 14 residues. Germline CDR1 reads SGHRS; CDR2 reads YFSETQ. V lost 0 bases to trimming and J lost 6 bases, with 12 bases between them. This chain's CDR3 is CASSLGQGRAEAFF. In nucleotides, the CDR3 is TGCGCCAGCAGCTTGGGGCAGGGACGGGCTGAAGCTTTCTTT.

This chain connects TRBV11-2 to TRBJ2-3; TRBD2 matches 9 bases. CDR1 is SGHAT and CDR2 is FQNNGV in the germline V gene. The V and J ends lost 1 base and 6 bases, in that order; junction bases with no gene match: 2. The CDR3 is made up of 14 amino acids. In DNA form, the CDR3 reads TGTGCCAGCAGCTTAGGGACTAGCGCTGATACGCAGTATTTT. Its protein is CASSLGTSADTQYF.

The CDR3 nucleotides read TGTGCCAGCAGCTACCACGAGCAGGGTGCGAACACCGGGGAGCTGTTTTTT. Translated, it gives CASSYHEQGANTGELFF. The chain recombines TRBV28 with TRBJ2-2; tentatively, D is TRBD1 (5 bases). Germline V CDR1 and CDR2: MDHEN, SYDVKM. V lost 6 bases and J lost 0, with 17 bases in between. The CDR3 covers 17 residues.

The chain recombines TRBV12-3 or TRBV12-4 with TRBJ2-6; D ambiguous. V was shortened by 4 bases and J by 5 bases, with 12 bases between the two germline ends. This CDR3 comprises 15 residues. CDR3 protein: CASSYDDPWANVLTF. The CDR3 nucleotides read TGTGCCAGCAGTTATGACGATCCCTGGGCCAACGTCCTGACTTTC.

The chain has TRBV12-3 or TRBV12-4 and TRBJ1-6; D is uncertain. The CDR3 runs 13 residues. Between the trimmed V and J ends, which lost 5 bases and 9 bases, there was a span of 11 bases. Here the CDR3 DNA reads TGTGCCAGCAGTAGTTCGAGCGGTTCACCCCTCCACTTT. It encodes CASSSSSGSPLHF.

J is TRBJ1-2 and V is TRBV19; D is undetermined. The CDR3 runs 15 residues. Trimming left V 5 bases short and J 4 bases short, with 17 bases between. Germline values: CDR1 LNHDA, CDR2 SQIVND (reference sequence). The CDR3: CASSPQAKGGYGYTF. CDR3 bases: TGTGCCAGTAGTCCCCAGGCGAAGGGTGGCTATGGCTACACCTTC. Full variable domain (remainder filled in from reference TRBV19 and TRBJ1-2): DGGITQSPKYLFRKEGQNVTLSCEQNLNHDAMYWYRQDPGQGLRLIYYSQIVNDFQKGDIAEGYSVSREKKESFPLTVTSAQKNPTAFYLCASSPQAKGGYGYTFGSGTRLTVV.

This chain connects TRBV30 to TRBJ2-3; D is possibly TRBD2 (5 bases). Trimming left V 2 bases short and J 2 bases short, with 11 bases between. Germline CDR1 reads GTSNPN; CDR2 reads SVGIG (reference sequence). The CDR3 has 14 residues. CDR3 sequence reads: CAWSNSVITDTQYF. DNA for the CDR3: TGTGCCTGGAGTAATAGCGTGATCACAGATACGCAGTATTTT.

This chain's CDR3 is CASSLRQGLVTEAFF. Written as DNA, the CDR3 is TGTGCCAGCAGCTTGCGACAGGGGTTAGTCACTGAAGCTTTCTTT. The chain links TRBV5-6 to TRBJ1-1; 8 nucleotides line up with TRBD1. The V segment lost 1 base and the J segment 4 bases; nucleotides outside the gene matches: 6. Per the germline V gene, CDR1 is SGHDT and CDR2 is YYEEEE. CDR3 length: 15 amino acids.

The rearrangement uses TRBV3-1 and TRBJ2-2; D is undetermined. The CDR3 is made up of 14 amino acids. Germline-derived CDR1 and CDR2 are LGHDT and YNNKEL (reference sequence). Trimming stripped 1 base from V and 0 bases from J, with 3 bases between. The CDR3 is CASSQGPNTGELFF. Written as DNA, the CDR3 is TGTGCCAGCAGCCAAGGGCCGAACACCGGGGAGCTGTTTTTT. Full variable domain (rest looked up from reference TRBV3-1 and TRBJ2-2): DTAVSQTPKYLVTQMGNDKSIKCEQNLGHDTMYWYKQDSKKFLKIMFSYNNKELIINETVPNRFSPKSPDKAHLNLHINSLELGDSAVYFCASSQGPNTGELFFGEGSRLTVL.

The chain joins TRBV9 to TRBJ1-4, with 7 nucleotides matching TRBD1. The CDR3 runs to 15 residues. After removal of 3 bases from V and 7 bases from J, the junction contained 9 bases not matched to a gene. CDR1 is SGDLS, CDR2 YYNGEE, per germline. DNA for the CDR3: TGTGCCAGCAGCGGTCGACAGGGTCCGCGTGAAAAACTGTTTTTT. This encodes CASSGRQGPREKLFF. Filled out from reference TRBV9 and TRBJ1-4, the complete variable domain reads DSGVTQTPKHLITATGQRVTLRCSPRSGDLSVYWYQQSLDQGLQFLIQYYNGEERAKGNILERFSAQQFPDLHSELNLSSLELGDSALYFCASSGRQGPREKLFFGSGTQLSVL.

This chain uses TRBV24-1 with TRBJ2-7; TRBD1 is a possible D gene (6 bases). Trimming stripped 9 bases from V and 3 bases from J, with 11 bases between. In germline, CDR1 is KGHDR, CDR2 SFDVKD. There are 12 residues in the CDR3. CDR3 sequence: CATGRGSYEQYV. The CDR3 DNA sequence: TGTGCCACCGGCAGGGGTAGCTACGAGCAGTACGTC.

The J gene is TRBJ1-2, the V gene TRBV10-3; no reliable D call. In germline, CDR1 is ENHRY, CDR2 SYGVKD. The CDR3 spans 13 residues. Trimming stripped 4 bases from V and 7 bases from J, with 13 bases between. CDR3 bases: TGTGCCATCAGTGCTGGGGTACAAGTTGGCTACACCTTC. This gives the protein CAISAGVQVGYTF.

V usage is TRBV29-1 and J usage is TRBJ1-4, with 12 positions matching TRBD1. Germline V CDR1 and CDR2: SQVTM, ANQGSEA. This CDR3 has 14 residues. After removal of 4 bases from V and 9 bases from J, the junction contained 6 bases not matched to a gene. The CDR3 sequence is CSVVGQGAGKKLFF. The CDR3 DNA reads TGCAGCGTTGTGGGACAGGGGGCCGGTAAAAAACTGTTTTTT.

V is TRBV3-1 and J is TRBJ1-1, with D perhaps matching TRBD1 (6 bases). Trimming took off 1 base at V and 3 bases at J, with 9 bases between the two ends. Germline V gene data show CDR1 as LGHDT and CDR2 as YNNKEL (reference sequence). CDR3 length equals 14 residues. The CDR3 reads CASSQGDTDTEAFF. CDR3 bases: TGTGCCAGCAGCCAAGGGGACACGGACACTGAAGCTTTCTTT.

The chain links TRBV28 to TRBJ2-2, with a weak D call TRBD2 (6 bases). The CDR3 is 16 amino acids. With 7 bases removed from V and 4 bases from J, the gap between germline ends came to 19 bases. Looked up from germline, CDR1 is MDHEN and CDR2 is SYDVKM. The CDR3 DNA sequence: TGTGCCAGCATCACCGGGGTGTTCGGGGGCACCGGGGAGCTGTTTTTT. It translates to CASITGVFGGTGELFF.

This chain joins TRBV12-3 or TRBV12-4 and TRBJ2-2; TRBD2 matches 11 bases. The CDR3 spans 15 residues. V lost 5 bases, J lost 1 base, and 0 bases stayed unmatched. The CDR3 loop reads CASSTSGRNTGELFF. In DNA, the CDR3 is TGTGCCAGCAGTACTAGCGGGAGGAACACCGGGGAGCTGTTTTTT.

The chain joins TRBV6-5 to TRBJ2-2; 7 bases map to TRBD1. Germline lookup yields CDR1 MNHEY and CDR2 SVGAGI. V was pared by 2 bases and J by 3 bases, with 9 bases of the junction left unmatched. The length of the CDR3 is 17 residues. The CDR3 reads CASSYAPPGTDTGELFF. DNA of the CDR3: TGTGCCAGCAGTTACGCCCCCCCCGGGACAGACACCGGGGAGCTGTTTTTT.

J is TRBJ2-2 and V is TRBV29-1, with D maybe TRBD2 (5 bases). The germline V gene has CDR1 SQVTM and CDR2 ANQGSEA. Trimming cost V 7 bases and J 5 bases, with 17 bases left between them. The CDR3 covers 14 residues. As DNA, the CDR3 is TGCAGCGCAACCGAACGGGGTGGTACCGGGGAGCTGTTTTTT. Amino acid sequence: CSATERGGTGELFF.

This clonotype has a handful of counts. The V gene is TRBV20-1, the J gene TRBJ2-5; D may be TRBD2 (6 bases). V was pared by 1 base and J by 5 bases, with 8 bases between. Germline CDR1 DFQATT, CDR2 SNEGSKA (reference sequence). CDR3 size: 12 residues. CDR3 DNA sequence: TGCAGTGCTAGAGGTGCGGGGGAGACCCAGTACTTC. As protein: CSARGAGETQYF.

CDR3 sequence reads: CSVAAGTSGSNTGELFF. CDR3 sequence (DNA): TGCAGCGTTGCCGCCGGGACTAGCGGATCGAACACCGGGGAGCTGTTTTTT. V gene TRBV29-1 combines with J gene TRBJ2-2, with 11 bases that match TRBD2. Germline V gene data show CDR1 as SQVTM and CDR2 as ANQGSEA. With V trimmed by 4 bases and J by 0 bases, 7 bases remained unmatched. The CDR3 runs 17 residues.

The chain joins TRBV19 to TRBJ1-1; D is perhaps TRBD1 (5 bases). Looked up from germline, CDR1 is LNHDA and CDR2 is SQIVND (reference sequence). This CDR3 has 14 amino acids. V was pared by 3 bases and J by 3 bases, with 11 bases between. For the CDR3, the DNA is TGTGCCAGTAGTATGAGGGGTCCGGACACTGAAGCTTTCTTT. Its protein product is CASSMRGPDTEAFF.

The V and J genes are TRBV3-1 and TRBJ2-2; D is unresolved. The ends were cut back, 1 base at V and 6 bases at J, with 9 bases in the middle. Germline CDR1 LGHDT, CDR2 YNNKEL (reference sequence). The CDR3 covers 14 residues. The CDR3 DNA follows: TGTGCCAGCAGCCAAGGGCCACCCCCCGGGGAGCTGTTTTTT. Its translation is CASSQGPPPGELFF.